This T cell receptor (beta chain) was found in a study of T cells after yellow fever vaccination. Overall study: SMART-Seq v4 Ultra Low Input served to prepare low-cell-number fractions.

Template switching with 5'RACE generated the TCR cDNA and added a universal primer site and UMIs. A single record per CDR3 protein comes from TCRdb applying MiXCR to the 5' RACE reads. The repertoire holds hundreds of thousands of distinct CDR3 sequences, with roughly 9% as singletons. Germline V gene sequence: CDR1 MNHEY, CDR2 SVGAGI. The CDR3 spans 15 residues. The ends were cut back, 0 bases at V and 0 bases at J, with 3 bases in the middle. At least ten counts were recorded for this clonotype. Sample: CD4+ T cells sorted from PBMCs, taken 5 days after the yellow fever booster vaccination. The chain carries TRBV6-5 and TRBJ2-6; D is uncertain. The origin of this receptor is a young man who received the YFV17D yellow fever vaccine. CDR3 residues: CASSYSGSGANVLTF. In nucleotides, the CDR3 is TGTGCCAGCAGTTACTCCGGCTCTGGGGCCAACGTCCTGACTTTC.